Presented here are 12 T cell receptor beta chains from one specimen sequenced in a study of OX40 agonist ivuxolimab in advanced cancers. Profiled with immunoSEQ multiplex PCR; TCRdb holds only in-frame clones, not every one. The data show 55,000 to 65,000 clones, with 80% to 95% seen just once and roughly a sixth held by the top ten. The sample consisted of CD4+ or CD8+ T cells sorted from blood, taken in a trial of the OX40 agonist ivuxolimab. These receptors were obtained from an adult with an advanced solid tumor such as melanoma, head and neck, liver or kidney cancer.

This sequence joins TRBV15 and TRBJ1-5; a weak D match, TRBD1 (6 bases). The V gene's germline CDR1 is LNHNV and CDR2 YYDKDF (reference sequence). The V and J ends lost 5 bases and 9 bases respectively, with 11 bases between them. The CDR3 runs 12 residues. The CDR3 protein is CATSGGGGPQHF. The CDR3 nucleotides are TGTGCCACCAGCGGGGGAGGGGGGCCCCAGCATTTT. Using reference TRBV15 and TRBJ1-5 for the parts outside the CDR3, the full variable domain is DAMVIQNPRYQVTQFGKPVTLSCSQTLNHNVMYWYQQKSSQAPKLLFHYYDKDFNNEADTPDNFQSRRPNTSFCFLDIRSPGLGDTAMYLCATSGGGGPQHFGDGTRLSIL.

The V gene is TRBV19, the J gene TRBJ1-1; 8 positions match TRBD1. The CDR3 runs to 15 residues. CDR1 is LNHDA, CDR2 SQIVND, per germline (reference sequence). Trimming took 3 bases from V and 2 from J; bases not matched to a gene: 5. CDR3 residues: CASSISGTGNTEAFF. DNA of the CDR3: TGTGCCAGTAGTATCTCCGGGACAGGCAACACTGAAGCTTTCTTT.

The rearrangement links TRBV11-2 to TRBJ1-2; 10 bases line up with TRBD1. V shed 5 bases, J shed 7 bases, and the junction held 10 bases outside the gene matches. The CDR3 consists of 15 residues. The germline gives CDR1 SGHAT, CDR2 FQNNGV. The CDR3 DNA is TGTGCCAGCAGCCAAGATCGAGACAGGGGGCCTGGCTACACCTTC. Its translation: CASSQDRDRGPGYTF. Full variable domain (rest looked up from reference TRBV11-2 and TRBJ1-2): EAGVAQSPRYKIIEKRQSVAFWCNPISGHATLYWYQQILGQGPKLLIQFQNNGVVDDSQLPKDRFSAERLKGVDSTLKIQPAKLEDSAVYLCASSQDRDRGPGYTFGSGTRLTVV.

The gene calls are TRBV9 and TRBJ1-2; TRBD1 agrees at 9 bases. J lost 2 bases, V lost 5 bases, and 7 bases had no gene match. Per germline, CDR1 SGDLS and CDR2 YYNGEE. This CDR3 is 15 amino acids long. The CDR3 sequence is CASSGLGTGNYGYTF. CDR3 DNA sequence: TGTGCCAGCAGTGGTCTTGGGACAGGGAACTATGGCTACACCTTC.

V is TRBV2 and J is TRBJ1-2; no clear D. This CDR3 has 14 amino acids. Germline CDR1 is SNHLY and CDR2 is FYNNEI. V lost 6 bases and J 0 bases, leaving 11 bases between the germline ends. The CDR3 region has the DNA TGTGCCAGCAGGTTGACAAGTACTAACTATGGCTACACCTTC. Amino acid sequence: CASRLTSTNYGYTF.

This clone has a single count. The genes are TRBV7-8 and TRBJ1-3; D gene ambiguous. CDR1 is SGHVS, CDR2 FQNEAQ, per germline. V was pared by 5 bases and J by 0 bases, with 11 bases between. The CDR3 spans 15 residues. CDR3 amino acids: CASSPDKLSGNTIYF. As DNA, the CDR3 is TGTGCCAGCAGCCCCGACAAACTCTCTGGAAACACCATATATTTT.

The CDR3 nucleotides read TGTGCCAGCACTAGTTACAATGAGCAGTTCTTC. This gives the protein CASTSYNEQFF. This chain uses TRBV27 with TRBJ2-1; D unresolved. Germline V gene lookup returns CDR1 MNHEY and CDR2 SMNVEV (reference sequence). The CDR3 extends over 11 amino acids. Trimming stripped 7 bases from V and 4 bases from J, with 5 bases between.

The gene calls are TRBV5-4 and TRBJ1-2, with D possibly being TRBD1 (6 bases). The CDR3 loop spans 14 amino acids. Germline V CDR1 and CDR2: SGHNT, YYREEE (reference sequence). Trimming removed 1 base from V and 0 bases from J, with 7 bases in between. CDR3 sequence (DNA): TGTGCCAGCAGCTTGTGGACAGCTAACTATGGCTACACCTTC. This codes for CASSLWTANYGYTF.

The V and J genes are TRBV13 and TRBJ1-1, with a tentative D call TRBD1 (6 bases). The germline V gene has CDR1 PRHDT and CDR2 FYEKMQ (reference sequence). The CDR3 has 15 amino acids. V gave up 2 bases and J gave up 2 bases, with 12 bases separating them. The CDR3 DNA follows: TGTGCCAGCAGCTTAATTCGGGACACTAACACTGAAGCTTTCTTT. This gives the protein CASSLIRDTNTEAFF.

V and J are TRBV4-2 and TRBJ1-3; TRBD1 might be the D (5 bases). Germline CDR1 reads LGHNA; CDR2 reads YNFKEQ. Trimming took off 0 bases at V and 0 bases at J, with 9 bases between the two ends. The CDR3 spans 16 residues. CDR3 protein: CASSQDEGFSGNTIYF. The CDR3 DNA follows: TGTGCCAGCAGCCAAGATGAGGGGTTCTCTGGAAACACCATATATTTT.

The chain recombines TRBV12-5 with TRBJ2-1, with D unclear. This CDR3 has 12 amino acids. CDR1 is LGHNT and CDR2 is FRNRAP in the germline V gene. The germline V and J ends were trimmed by 5 bases and 7 bases, with 9 bases remaining between them. The CDR3 sequence: CASGAAMNEQFF. The CDR3 DNA is TGTGCTAGTGGTGCCGCTATGAATGAGCAGTTCTTC.

This clone was observed a single time. The chain couples TRBV2 to TRBJ2-2, with D maybe TRBD1 (5 bases). Germline CDR1 reads SNHLY; CDR2 reads FYNNEI. The V end was cut by 3 bases, the J end by 2 bases, with 7 bases between. The CDR3 totals 14 residues. CDR3 in amino acids: CASSDRANTGELFF. The DNA for the CDR3 is TGTGCCAGCAGTGACAGGGCAAACACCGGGGAGCTGTTTTTT.